This T cell receptor beta chain was observed in a study of neurological immune-mediated disorders. Synthesis of cDNA used 5'RACE (with 10-nucleotide random UMIs). Using its own MiXCR run on the 5' RACE reads, TCRdb lists one record per CDR3 protein. The sample lists approximately 100,000 distinct CDR3 sequences, 3.5% to 4% occurring once. Unsorted libraries were prepared from 2 million PBMCs that had been stored at -80 C. This clonotype was seen many times. The sequenced sample was PBMCs. The sequence was obtained from a woman in her late teens or twenties with multiple sclerosis.

CDR3 coding DNA: TGCGCCAGCAGCCAAGACCGGCTTGGAGGGAGTGAAGCTTTCTTT. Residues: CASSQDRLGGSEAFF. This chain connects TRBV4-1 to TRBJ1-1; no clear D. The CDR3 sequence is 15 residues long. Germline CDR1 reads MGHRA; CDR2 reads YSYEKL. V lost 0 bases to trimming and J lost 7 bases, with 15 bases between them.